The entry below gives a single T cell receptor (beta chain) sequence along with its context. The antigen is unknown. The data stem from a study of T cell responses to AZD1222 COVID-19 vaccine. About the study: The study pooled second doses at about 4 or about 12 weeks. General study results and limits: The study found vaccine-associated CD4 TCRs spanning spike, dominant at 160-218 and 743-854.

There are 12 residues in the CDR3. CDR1 is SNHLY, CDR2 FYNNEI, per germline. V was cut by 10 bases and J by 2 bases, with 12 bases left in between. Only in-frame clones appear in the TCRdb table, and some are missing; sequencing was by immunoSEQ multiplex PCR. Of 120,000 or so clones in the sample, roughly 91% were seen once. The sample consisted of peripheral blood, taken on day 0 of AZD1222 vaccination. V and J are TRBV2 and TRBJ2-7; D remains ambiguous. This receptor was identified in an adult in good health. CDR3 bases: TGTGCCACCACGGGTGTTCCCTACGAGCAGTACTTC. Protein product: CATTGVPYEQYF.